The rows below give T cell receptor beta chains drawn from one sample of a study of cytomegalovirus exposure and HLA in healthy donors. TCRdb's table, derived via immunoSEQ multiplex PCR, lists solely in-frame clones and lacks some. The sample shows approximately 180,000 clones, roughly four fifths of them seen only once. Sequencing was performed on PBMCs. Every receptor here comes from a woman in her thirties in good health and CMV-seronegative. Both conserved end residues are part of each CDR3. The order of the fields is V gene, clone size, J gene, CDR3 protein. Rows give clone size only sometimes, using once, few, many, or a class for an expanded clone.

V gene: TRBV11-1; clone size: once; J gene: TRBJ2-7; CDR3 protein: CASSLGSDSYEQYF
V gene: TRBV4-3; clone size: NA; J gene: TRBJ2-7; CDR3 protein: CASSQSGRGPYEQYF
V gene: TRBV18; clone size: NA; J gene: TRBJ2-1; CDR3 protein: CASSQIRTSGSVTIHEQFF
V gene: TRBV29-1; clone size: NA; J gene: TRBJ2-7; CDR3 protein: CSVATAYEQYF
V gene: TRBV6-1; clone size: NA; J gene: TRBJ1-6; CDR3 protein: CASSELGDNSPLHF
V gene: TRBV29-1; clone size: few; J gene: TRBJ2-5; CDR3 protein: CSVALRLQETQYF
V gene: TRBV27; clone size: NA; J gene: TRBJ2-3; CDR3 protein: CASSFMREGLGDTQYF
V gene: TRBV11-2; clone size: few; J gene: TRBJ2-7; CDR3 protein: CASSYTGGLDEQYF
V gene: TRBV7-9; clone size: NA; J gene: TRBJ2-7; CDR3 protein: CASSLAGASGEQYF
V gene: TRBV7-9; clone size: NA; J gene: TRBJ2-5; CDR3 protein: CASRSGQGETQYF
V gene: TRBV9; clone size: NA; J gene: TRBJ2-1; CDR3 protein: CASSVGADNEQFF
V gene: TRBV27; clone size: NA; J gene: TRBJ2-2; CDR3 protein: CASRQGLSNTGELFF
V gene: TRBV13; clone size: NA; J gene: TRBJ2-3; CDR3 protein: CASSRSWFSDTQYF
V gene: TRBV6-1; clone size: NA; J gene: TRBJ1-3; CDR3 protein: CASTQQGSGNTIYF
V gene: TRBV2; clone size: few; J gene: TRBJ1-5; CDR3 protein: CASSQQDSNQPQHF
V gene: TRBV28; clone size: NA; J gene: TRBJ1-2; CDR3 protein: CASSPYAVGQGYGYTF
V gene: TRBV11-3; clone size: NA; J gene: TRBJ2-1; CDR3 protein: CASSHGAGDNEQFF
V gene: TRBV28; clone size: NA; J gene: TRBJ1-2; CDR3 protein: CASSRQLFYGYTF
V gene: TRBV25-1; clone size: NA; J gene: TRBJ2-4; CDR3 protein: CASRRDRVENIQYF
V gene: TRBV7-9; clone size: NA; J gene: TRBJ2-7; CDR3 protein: CASSLARGSRTPFSYEQYF
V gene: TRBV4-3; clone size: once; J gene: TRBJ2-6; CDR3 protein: CASSQPGFSGANGLTF
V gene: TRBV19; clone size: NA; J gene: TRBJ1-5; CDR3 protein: CASSIPSVGNQPQHF
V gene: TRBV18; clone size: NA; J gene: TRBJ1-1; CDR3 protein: CASSPIQGGTEAFF
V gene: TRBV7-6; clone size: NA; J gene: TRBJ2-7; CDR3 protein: CASSRDGAVSYEQYF
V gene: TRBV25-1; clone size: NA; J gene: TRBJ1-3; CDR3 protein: CASSGIGKRGGNTIYF
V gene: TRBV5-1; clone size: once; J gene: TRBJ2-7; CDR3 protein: CASTPAGGSGGRAGEQYF
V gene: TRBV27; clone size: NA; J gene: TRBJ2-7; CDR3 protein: CASSTSYGRAGYEQYF
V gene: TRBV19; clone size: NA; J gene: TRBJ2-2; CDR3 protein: CASSILGTGELFF
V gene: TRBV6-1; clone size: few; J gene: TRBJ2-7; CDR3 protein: CASTPVGLASYEQYF
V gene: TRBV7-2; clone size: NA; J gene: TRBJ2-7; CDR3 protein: CASSLDQGSYEQYF
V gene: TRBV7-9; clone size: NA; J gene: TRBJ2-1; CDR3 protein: CSSSLTTRYNEQFF
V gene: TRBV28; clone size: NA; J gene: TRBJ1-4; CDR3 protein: CASTDPGGNEKLFF
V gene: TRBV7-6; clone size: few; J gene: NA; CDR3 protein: CASSLAAGPNEQYF
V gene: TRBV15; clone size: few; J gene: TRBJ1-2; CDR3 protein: CATSSHQRNYGYTF
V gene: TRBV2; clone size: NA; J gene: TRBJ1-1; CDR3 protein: CASSEEGTGKAFF
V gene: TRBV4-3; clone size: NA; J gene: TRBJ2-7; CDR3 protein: CASSQDRTRGGSEQYF
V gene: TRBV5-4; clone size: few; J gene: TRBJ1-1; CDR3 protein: CASSLGVGNTEAFF
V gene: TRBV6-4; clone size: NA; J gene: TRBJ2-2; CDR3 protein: CASRRQGPGAGELFF
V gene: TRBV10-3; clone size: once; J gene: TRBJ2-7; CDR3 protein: CAHRAAGSYEQYF
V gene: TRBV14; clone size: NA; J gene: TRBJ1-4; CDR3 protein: CASSHQTGTNEKLFF
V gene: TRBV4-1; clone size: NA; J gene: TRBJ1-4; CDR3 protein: CASSQDDRGVNEKLFF
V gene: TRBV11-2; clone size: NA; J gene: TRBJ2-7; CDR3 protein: CASSFSSGGDEQYF
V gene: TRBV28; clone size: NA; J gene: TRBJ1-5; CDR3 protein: CASSVGGERQPQHF
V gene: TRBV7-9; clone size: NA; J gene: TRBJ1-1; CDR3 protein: CSSSSQVGTGAMNTEAFF
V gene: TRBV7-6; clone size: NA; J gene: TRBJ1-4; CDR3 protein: CASSPPTGDMELFF
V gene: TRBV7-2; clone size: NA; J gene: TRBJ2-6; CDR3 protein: CASNWALSGANVLTF
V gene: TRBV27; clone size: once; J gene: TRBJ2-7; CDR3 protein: CASSRTSGTSYEQYF
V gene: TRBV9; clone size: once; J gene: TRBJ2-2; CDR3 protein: CASSFSAGGRGELFF
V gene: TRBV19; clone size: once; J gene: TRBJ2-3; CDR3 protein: CASSFSSGQGALDTQYF
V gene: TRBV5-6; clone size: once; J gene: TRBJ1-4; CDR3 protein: CASSLLGGTNEKLFF
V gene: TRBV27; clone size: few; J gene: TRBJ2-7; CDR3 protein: CASSYRSGFLEQYF
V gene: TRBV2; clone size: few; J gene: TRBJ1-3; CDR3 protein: CARANFTGEDTIYF